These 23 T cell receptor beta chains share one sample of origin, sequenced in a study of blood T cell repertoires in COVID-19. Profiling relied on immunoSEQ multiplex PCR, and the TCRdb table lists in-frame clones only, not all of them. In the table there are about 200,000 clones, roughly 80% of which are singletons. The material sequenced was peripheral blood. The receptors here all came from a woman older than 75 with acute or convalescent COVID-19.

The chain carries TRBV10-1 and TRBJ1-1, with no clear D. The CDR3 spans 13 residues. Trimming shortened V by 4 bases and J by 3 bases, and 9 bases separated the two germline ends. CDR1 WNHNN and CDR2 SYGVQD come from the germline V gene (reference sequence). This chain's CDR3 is CASSAPGDTEAFF. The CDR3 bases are TGCGCCAGCAGTGCCCCAGGCGACACTGAAGCTTTCTTT.

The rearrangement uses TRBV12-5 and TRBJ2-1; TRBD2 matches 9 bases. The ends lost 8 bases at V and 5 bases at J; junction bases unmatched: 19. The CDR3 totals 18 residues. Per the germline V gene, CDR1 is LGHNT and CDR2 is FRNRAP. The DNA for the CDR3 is TGTGCTAGTACGCCCGGGACTAGCATCCCCCCCCACAACAATGAGCAGTTCTTC. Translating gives CASTPGTSIPPHNNEQFF.

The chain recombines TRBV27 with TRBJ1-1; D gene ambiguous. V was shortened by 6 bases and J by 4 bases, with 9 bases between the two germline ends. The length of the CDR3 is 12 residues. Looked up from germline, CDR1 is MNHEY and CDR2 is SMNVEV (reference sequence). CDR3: CASSFLGTEAFF. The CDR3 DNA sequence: TGTGCCAGCAGCTTCCTCGGCACTGAAGCTTTCTTT.

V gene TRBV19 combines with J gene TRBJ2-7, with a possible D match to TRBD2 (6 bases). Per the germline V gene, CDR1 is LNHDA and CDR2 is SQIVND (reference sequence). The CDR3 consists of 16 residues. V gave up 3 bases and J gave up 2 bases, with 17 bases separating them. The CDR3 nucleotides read TGTGCCAGTAGTATGAAACCGGGACTCCTAACCTACGAGCAGTACTTC. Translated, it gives CASSMKPGLLTYEQYF.

CDR3 protein: CASSADPRDYGYTF. CDR3 DNA: TGTGCCAGCAGCGCGGATCCGCGGGACTATGGCTACACCTTC. The chain has TRBV3-1 (or the pseudogene TRBV3-2) and TRBJ1-2; D ambiguous. CDR1 and CDR2 from the germline V gene are LGHDT and YNNKEL (reference sequence). V lost 5 bases to trimming and J lost 3 bases, with 13 bases between them. The CDR3 has 14 amino acids.

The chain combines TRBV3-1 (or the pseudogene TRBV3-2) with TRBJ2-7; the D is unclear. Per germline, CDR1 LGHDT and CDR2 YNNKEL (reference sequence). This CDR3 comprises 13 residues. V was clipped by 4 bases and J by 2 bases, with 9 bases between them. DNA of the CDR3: TGTGCCAGCAGCCTACAACAGACCTACGAGCAGTACTTC. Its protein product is CASSLQQTYEQYF.

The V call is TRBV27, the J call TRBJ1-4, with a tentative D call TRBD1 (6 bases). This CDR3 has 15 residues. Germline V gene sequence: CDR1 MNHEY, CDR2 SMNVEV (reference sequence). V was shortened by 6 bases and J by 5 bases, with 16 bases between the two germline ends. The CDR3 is CASRETGARNEKLFF. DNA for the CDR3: TGTGCCAGCAGGGAGACAGGAGCCCGGAATGAAAAACTGTTTTTT.

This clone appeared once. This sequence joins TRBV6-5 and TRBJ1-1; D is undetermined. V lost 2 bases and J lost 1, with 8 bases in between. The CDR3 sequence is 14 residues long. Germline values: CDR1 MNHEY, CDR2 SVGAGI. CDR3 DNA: TGTGCCAGCAGTTACGGAACAGAGAACACTGAAGCTTTCTTT. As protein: CASSYGTENTEAFF.

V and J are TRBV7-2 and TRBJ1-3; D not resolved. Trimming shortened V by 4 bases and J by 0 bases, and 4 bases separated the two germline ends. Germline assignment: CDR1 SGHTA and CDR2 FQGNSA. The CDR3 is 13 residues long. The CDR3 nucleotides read TGTGCCAGCAGCTATATCTCTGGAAACACCATATATTTT. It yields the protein CASSYISGNTIYF.

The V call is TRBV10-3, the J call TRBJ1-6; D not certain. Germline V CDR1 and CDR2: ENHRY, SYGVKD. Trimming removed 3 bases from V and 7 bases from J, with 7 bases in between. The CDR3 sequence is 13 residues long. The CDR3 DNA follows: TGTGCCATCAGTGACAAGGAGAATTCACCCCTCCACTTT. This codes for CAISDKENSPLHF.

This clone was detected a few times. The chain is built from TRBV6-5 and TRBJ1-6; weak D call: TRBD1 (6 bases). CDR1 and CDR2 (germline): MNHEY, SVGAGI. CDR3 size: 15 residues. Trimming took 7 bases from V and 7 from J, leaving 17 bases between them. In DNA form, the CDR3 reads TGTGCCAGCAACCTGGGGGCTCTTCTAAATTCACCCCTCCACTTT. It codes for CASNLGALLNSPLHF.

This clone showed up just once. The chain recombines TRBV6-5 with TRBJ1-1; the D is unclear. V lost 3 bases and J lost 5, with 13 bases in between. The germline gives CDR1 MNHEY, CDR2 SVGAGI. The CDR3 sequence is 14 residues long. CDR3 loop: CASSYSGGITEAFF. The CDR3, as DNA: TGTGCCAGCAGTTATTCAGGAGGAATAACTGAAGCTTTCTTT.

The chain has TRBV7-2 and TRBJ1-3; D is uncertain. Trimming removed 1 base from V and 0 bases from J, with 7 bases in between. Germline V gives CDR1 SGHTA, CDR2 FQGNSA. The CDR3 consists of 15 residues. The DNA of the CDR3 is TGTGCCAGCAGCTTAGATCACAGCTCTGGAAACACCATATATTTT. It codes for CASSLDHSSGNTIYF.

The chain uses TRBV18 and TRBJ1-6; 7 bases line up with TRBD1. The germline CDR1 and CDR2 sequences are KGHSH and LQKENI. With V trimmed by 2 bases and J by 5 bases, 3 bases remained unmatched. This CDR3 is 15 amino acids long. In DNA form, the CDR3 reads TGTGCCAGCTCACCAACCGGGACAGATAATTCACCCCTCCACTTT. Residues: CASSPTGTDNSPLHF.

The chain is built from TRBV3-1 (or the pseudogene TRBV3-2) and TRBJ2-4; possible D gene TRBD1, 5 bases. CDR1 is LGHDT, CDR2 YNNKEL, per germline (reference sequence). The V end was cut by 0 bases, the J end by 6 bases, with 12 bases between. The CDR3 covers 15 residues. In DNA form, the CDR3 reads TGTGCCAGCAGCCAAGATAGCAGGGCAGGAAACATTCAGTACTTC. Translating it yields CASSQDSRAGNIQYF.

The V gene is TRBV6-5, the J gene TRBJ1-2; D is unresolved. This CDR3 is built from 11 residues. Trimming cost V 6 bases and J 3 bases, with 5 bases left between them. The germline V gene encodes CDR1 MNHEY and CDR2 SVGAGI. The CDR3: CASRRDYGYTF. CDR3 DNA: TGTGCCAGCAGGAGGGACTATGGCTACACCTTC.

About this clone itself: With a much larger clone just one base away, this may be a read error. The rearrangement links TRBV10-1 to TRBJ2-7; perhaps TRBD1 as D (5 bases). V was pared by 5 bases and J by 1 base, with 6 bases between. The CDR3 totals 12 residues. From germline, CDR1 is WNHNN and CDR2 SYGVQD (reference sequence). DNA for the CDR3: TGCGCCAGCAGTCAGGGTTCCTACGAGCAGTACTTC. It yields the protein CASSQGSYEQYF.

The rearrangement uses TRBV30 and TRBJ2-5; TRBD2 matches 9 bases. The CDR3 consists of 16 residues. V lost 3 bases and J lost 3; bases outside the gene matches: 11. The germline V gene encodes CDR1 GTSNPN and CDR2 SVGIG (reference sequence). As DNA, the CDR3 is TGTGCCTGGAGCACAATCGGCGGGGGGGCGAAAGAGACCCAGTACTTC. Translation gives CAWSTIGGGAKETQYF.

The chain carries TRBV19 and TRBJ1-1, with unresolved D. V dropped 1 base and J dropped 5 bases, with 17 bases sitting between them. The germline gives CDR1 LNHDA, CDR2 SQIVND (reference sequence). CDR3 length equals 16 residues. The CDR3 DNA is TGTGCCAGTAGTATAGGGACCCCGGGGAGTCGGACTGAAGCTTTCTTT. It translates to CASSIGTPGSRTEAFF.

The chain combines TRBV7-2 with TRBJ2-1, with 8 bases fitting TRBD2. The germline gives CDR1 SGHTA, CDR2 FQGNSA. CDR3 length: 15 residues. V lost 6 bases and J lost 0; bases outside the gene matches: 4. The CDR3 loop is CASSQRGPSYNEQFF. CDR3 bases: TGTGCCAGCAGTCAGCGGGGGCCCTCCTACAATGAGCAGTTCTTC. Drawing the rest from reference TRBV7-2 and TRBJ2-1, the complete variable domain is GAGVSQSPSNKVTEKGKDVELRCDPISGHTALYWYRQSLGQGLEFLIYFQGNSAPDKSGLPSDRFSAERTGGSVSTLTIQRTQQEDSAVYLCASSQRGPSYNEQFFGPGTRLTVL.

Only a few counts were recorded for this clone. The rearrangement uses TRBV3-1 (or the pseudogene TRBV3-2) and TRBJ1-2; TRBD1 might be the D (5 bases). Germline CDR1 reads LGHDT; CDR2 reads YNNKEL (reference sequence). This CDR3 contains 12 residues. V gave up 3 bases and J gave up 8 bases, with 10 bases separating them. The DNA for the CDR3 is TGTGCCAGCAGCCAGGACATAAGAGGCTACACCTTC. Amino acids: CASSQDIRGYTF.

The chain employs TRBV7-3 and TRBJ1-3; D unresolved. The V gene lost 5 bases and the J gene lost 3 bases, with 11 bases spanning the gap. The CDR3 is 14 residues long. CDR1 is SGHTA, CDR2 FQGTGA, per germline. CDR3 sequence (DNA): TGTGCCAGCAGCCCAACGGGAGGTGGAAACACCATATATTTT. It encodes CASSPTGGGNTIYF.

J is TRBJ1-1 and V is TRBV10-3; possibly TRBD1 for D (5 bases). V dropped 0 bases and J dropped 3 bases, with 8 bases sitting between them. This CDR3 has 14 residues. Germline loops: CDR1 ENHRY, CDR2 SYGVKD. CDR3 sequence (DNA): TGTGCCATCAGTGAGTCCGGGGGGGACACTGAAGCTTTCTTT. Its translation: CAISESGGDTEAFF.